This T cell receptor beta chain was sequenced for a study of T cells in Graves' hyperthyroidism and ophthalmopathy. Across the whole study: Peripheral blood was secured at the point of initial diagnosis, before any treatment. The study, taken as a whole, reports: Using 13 V-J features, a model discriminated ophthalmopathy from stable hyperthyroidism. Blood held most thyroid clonotypes expanded above 0.001 frequency.

Germline V gives CDR1 WNHNN, CDR2 SYGVQD (reference sequence). This CDR3 region has 21 residues. V was trimmed by 1 base and J by 5 bases, leaving 29 bases between them. This clonotype was seen at least ten times. The antigen is not known. Patients were excluded for uncontrolled infection, other autoimmune disease, pregnancy or lactation. TCR beta CDR3 regions were amplified from RNA transcripts. The TCR CDR3 first-round RT-PCR relied on the HTBI primer set. TCRdb redid the calling of the multiplex PCR reads with MiXCR, one entry per CDR3 protein. The repertoire holds around 760,000 distinct CDR3 sequences, 35% seen once, with roughly 30% in the top ten.

This TCR was recovered from a woman between 35 and 50 years old with Graves' hyperthyroidism. Sequenced: blood. This chain connects TRBV10-1 to TRBJ2-2; D might be TRBD1 or TRBD2, each matching 5 bases. In nucleotides, the CDR3 is TGCGCCAGCAGTGAGTTCGGGGCGAGGGCGGTACGTGGCGGACAAACCGGGGAGCTGTTTTTT. It codes for CASSEFGARAVRGGQTGELFF.